This T cell receptor beta chain was documented in a study of blood T cell repertoires in COVID-19. How the authors handled the data: Amplification from reference gene primers served as the basis for estimated nucleated cell counts. Some clones are missing from TCRdb's copy, which holds only in-frame ones; the method was immunoSEQ multiplex PCR. V and J calls plus clone size are reproduced from that table; the DNA served to infer D and trimming. The table shows 200,000 to 300,000 clones, with 83% occurring only once. Germline values: CDR1 LNHDA, CDR2 SQIVND (reference sequence). Trimming removed 5 bases from V and 9 bases from J; junction bases left unmatched: 11. The CDR3 sequence is 15 residues long.

The receptor comes from a human donor in a cohort sampled during active COVID-19. V and J are TRBV19 and TRBJ2-1, with TRBD2 identical over 9 bases. Material: peripheral blood. CDR3 nucleotide sequence: TGTGCCAGTAGTGAGGTCAGTAGCGGGAGCGGTGAGCAGTTCTTC. It translates to CASSEVSSGSGEQFF.